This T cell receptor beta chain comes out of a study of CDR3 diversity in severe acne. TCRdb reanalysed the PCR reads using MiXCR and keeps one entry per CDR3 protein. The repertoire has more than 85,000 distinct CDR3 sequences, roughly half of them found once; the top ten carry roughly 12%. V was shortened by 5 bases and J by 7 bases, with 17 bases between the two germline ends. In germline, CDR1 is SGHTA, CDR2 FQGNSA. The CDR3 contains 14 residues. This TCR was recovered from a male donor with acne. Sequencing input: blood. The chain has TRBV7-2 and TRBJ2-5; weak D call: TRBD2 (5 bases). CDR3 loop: CASSPYGGLGTQYF. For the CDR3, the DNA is TGTGCCAGCAGCCCGTATGGCGGGTTGGGGACCCAGTACTTC. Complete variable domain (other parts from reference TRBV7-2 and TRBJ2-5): GAGVSQSPSNKVTEKGKDVELRCDPISGHTALYWYRQSLGQGLEFLIYFQGNSAPDKSGLPSDRFSAERTGGSVSTLTIQRTQQEDSAVYLCASSPYGGLGTQYFGPGTRLLVL.